This passage covers 23 T cell receptor beta chains from one sample sequenced in a study of OX40 agonist ivuxolimab in advanced cancers. Data came from immunoSEQ multiplex PCR; TCRdb stores just in-frame clones and leaves some out. The sample includes about 140,000 clones, under 95% of them seen just once. Sequencing was performed on CD4+ or CD8+ T cells sorted from blood, taken in a trial of the OX40 agonist ivuxolimab. These receptors all come from an adult with an advanced solid tumor such as melanoma, head and neck, liver or kidney cancer.

The rearrangement links TRBV27 to TRBJ1-1, with D possibly being TRBD1 (5 bases). V was shortened by 5 bases and J by 0 bases, with 10 bases between the two germline ends. CDR3 length equals 14 residues. Looked up from germline, CDR1 is MNHEY and CDR2 is SMNVEV (reference sequence). The CDR3 DNA sequence: TGTGCCAGCAGTCGGGACCTAATGAACACTGAAGCTTTCTTT. It translates to CASSRDLMNTEAFF.

The rearrangement joins TRBV7-6 to TRBJ2-7; D assignment may be TRBD1 or TRBD2 (5 bases each). The length of the CDR3 is 14 residues. Germline V gene data show CDR1 as SGHVS and CDR2 as FNYEAQ. V was trimmed by 1 base and J by 6 bases, leaving 13 bases between them. The CDR3 bases are TGTGCCAGCAGCTTAGTCCGGGACCAGGGCGAGCAGTACTTC. Translated: CASSLVRDQGEQYF. Complete variable domain (other parts from reference TRBV7-6 and TRBJ2-7): GAGVSQSPRYKVTKRGQDVALRCDPISGHVSLYWYRQALGQGPEFLTYFNYEAQQDKSGLPNDRFSAERPEGSISTLTIQRTEQRDSAMYRCASSLVRDQGEQYFGPGTRLTVT.

This chain connects TRBV4-2 to TRBJ2-1; TRBD1 aligns across 9 bases. CDR1 is LGHNA, CDR2 YNFKEQ, per germline. The CDR3 runs to 16 residues. The trim removed 4 bases at V and 4 bases at J, leaving 8 bases unmatched. CDR3 region: CASSPSGTGTYNEQFF. The CDR3 DNA is TGTGCCAGCAGCCCCTCCGGGACAGGGACGTACAATGAGCAGTTCTTC.

V is TRBV9 and J is TRBJ2-2, with 7 positions matching TRBD2. The ends lost 3 bases at V and 5 bases at J; junction bases unmatched: 7. This CDR3 is built from 15 residues. The V gene's germline CDR1 is SGDLS and CDR2 YYNGEE. Written as DNA, the CDR3 is TGTGCCAGCAGCGGGGTGGGAGGGAGAACCGGGGAGCTGTTTTTT. Amino acid sequence: CASSGVGGRTGELFF.

The chain combines TRBV15 with TRBJ1-5; 10 bases line up with TRBD1. V shed 3 bases and J 6 bases; nucleotides not matched to a gene: 2. CDR3 length: 14 residues. Looked up from germline, CDR1 is LNHNV and CDR2 is YYDKDF (reference sequence). For the CDR3, the DNA is TGTGCCACCAGCAGGGACAGGGGGGGTCAGCCCCAGCATTTT. This encodes CATSRDRGGQPQHF.

V usage is TRBV5-1 and J usage is TRBJ1-4; TRBD1 is a possible D gene (5 bases). CDR3 length: 15 residues. Between the trimmed V and J ends, which lost 0 bases and 0 bases, there was a span of 6 bases. Looked up from germline, CDR1 is SGHRS and CDR2 is YFSETQ. The CDR3, as DNA: TGCGCCAGCAGCTTGGGGACATCAACTAATGAAAAACTGTTTTTT. This encodes CASSLGTSTNEKLFF.

CDR3 in amino acids: CASRLAGQAGELFF. The CDR3 DNA follows: TGTGCCAGCAGACTAGCAGGGCAGGCCGGGGAGCTGTTTTTT. The gene calls are TRBV27 and TRBJ2-2, with D possibly being TRBD2 (6 bases). This CDR3 region has 14 residues. CDR1 MNHEY and CDR2 SMNVEV come from the germline V gene (reference sequence). V lost 6 bases, J lost 6 bases, and 14 bases lay in between.

The V call is TRBV11-3, the J call TRBJ2-3; 8 bases map to TRBD2. CDR1 SGHNT and CDR2 YENEEA come from the germline V gene. The CDR3 loop spans 14 amino acids. V was clipped by 5 bases and J by 1 base; unmatched bases: 2. This CDR3 reads CASSPGLGTDTQYF. CDR3 nucleotide sequence: TGTGCCAGCAGCCCGGGACTAGGCACAGATACGCAGTATTTT.

This clone turned up a few times. The chain uses TRBV5-1 and TRBJ2-7, with 7 bases that match TRBD1. Germline V gene lookup returns CDR1 SGHRS and CDR2 YFSETQ. The CDR3 is made up of 14 amino acids. The V segment lost 0 bases and the J segment 7 bases; nucleotides outside the gene matches: 7. The CDR3 sequence: CASSLARQGEEQYF. CDR3 in DNA: TGCGCCAGCAGCTTGGCCCGACAGGGAGAAGAGCAGTACTTC.

The V and J genes are TRBV25-1 and TRBJ2-5; D perhaps matches TRBD1 (5 bases). Germline V gives CDR1 MGHDK, CDR2 SYGVNS. V lost 1 base and J 5 bases, leaving 11 bases between the germline ends. The CDR3 sequence is 14 residues long. The CDR3 reads CASSESRGRETQYF. The CDR3 coding sequence is TGTGCCAGCAGTGAATCTAGGGGTCGGGAGACCCAGTACTTC.

This chain uses TRBV27 with TRBJ2-1, with D possibly being TRBD2 (5 bases). The germline gives CDR1 MNHEY, CDR2 SMNVEV (reference sequence). V lost 4 bases and J lost 0, with 13 bases in between. The CDR3 has 16 amino acids. Written as DNA, the CDR3 is TGTGCCAGCAGTTCCCGGACTTTCCGCTCCTACAATGAGCAGTTCTTC. Encoded protein: CASSSRTFRSYNEQFF.

The chain recombines TRBV6-5 with TRBJ2-1; TRBD2 aligns across 7 bases. This CDR3 region has 14 residues. Germline V CDR1 and CDR2: MNHEY, SVGAGI. V lost 0 bases, J lost 4 bases, and 0 bases stayed unmatched. The CDR3 sequence is CASSYSREYNEQFF. In DNA form, the CDR3 reads TGTGCCAGCAGTTACTCGCGGGAGTACAATGAGCAGTTCTTC.

V and J are TRBV7-2 and TRBJ2-7, with D possibly TRBD1 on 5 matching bases. CDR1 is SGHTA, CDR2 FQGNSA, per germline. The CDR3 extends over 12 amino acids. The ends were cut back, 5 bases at V and 0 bases at J, with 5 bases in the middle. The CDR3 sequence is CASSGASYEQYF. DNA of the CDR3: TGTGCCAGCAGCGGGGCCTCCTACGAGCAGTACTTC.

This clone appeared a single time. The junction and the germline gene differ at one end; a read error may be behind it. This chain connects TRBV6-5 to TRBJ1-3; D gene ambiguous. CDR1 and CDR2 from the germline V gene are MNHEY and SVGAGI. This CDR3 contains 10 residues. Here the CDR3 reads CASSGHTIYF. The DNA of the CDR3 is TGTGCCAGCAGTGGACACACCATATATTTT.

This chain links TRBV19 with TRBJ2-5; tentative D call: TRBD1 (5 bases). CDR3 size: 14 residues. Trimming took off 1 base at V and 5 bases at J, with 11 bases between the two ends. Looked up from germline, CDR1 is LNHDA and CDR2 is SQIVND (reference sequence). The CDR3 here is CASSIGTSWETQYF. DNA for the CDR3: TGTGCCAGTAGTATAGGGACAAGCTGGGAGACCCAGTACTTC.

The V gene is TRBV4-1, the J gene TRBJ2-1, with 13 bases that match TRBD2. The CDR3 loop spans 17 amino acids. Germline trimming cut 0 bases from V and 5 bases from J; bases unmatched to any gene: 4. Germline-derived CDR1 and CDR2 are MGHRA and YSYEKL. CDR3 in DNA: TGCGCCAGCAGCCAAGAATTTGGACTAGCGGGGGACAATGAGCAGTTCTTC. Its protein product is CASSQEFGLAGDNEQFF.

J is TRBJ2-4 and V is TRBV18; D is undetermined. Germline lookup yields CDR1 KGHSH and CDR2 LQKENI. The CDR3 loop spans 15 amino acids. V was shortened by 3 bases and J by 0 bases, with 9 bases between the two germline ends. CDR3 protein: CASSPANLAKNIQYF. The DNA for the CDR3 is TGTGCCAGCTCACCGGCAAACCTAGCCAAAAACATTCAGTACTTC.

This sequence joins TRBV7-9 and TRBJ1-1, with D tentatively TRBD1 (5 bases). The germline gives CDR1 SEHNR, CDR2 FQNEAQ (reference sequence). Trimming cost V 1 base and J 5 bases, with 8 bases left between them. CDR3 length equals 13 residues. The CDR3 DNA sequence: TGTGCCAGCAGCTTAGATACAGGAACTGAAGCTTTCTTT. This encodes CASSLDTGTEAFF.

The chain couples TRBV7-3 to TRBJ1-2, with 8 bases that match TRBD1. The CDR3 loop spans 17 amino acids. The germline CDR1 and CDR2 sequences are SGHTA and FQGTGA. The junction had 10 bases not matched to a gene; V was cut back by 1 base and J by 3 bases. CDR3 amino acids: CASSLKPLDRVYYGYTF. CDR3 DNA sequence: TGTGCCAGCAGCTTAAAGCCGCTGGACAGGGTTTACTATGGCTACACCTTC.

This clone was seen just once. The V gene is TRBV10-3, the J gene TRBJ1-3, with TRBD1 matching 8 bases. The CDR3 has 16 residues. Losses at the gene ends were 6 bases for V and 0 bases for J; bases not matched to a gene: 7. The V gene's germline CDR1 is ENHRY and CDR2 SYGVKD. The CDR3 sequence: CAIRGGQADSGNTIYF. The CDR3 bases are TGTGCCATCAGGGGGGGACAGGCCGACTCTGGAAACACCATATATTTT.

The chain employs TRBV18 and TRBJ2-1; 13 bases line up with TRBD2. After removal of 1 base from V and 5 bases from J, the junction contained 2 bases not matched to a gene. From germline, CDR1 is KGHSH and CDR2 LQKENI. This CDR3 is built from 16 residues. CDR3 DNA sequence: TGTGCCAGCTCACCACAACTAGCGGGGGGGGACAATGAGCAGTTCTTC. Encoded protein: CASSPQLAGGDNEQFF.

The genes are TRBV4-3 and TRBJ2-2; no reliable D call. The CDR3 is 13 amino acids. Germline-derived CDR1 and CDR2 are LGHNA and YSLEER. The V end was cut by 0 bases, the J end by 8 bases, with 7 bases between. CDR3 nucleotide sequence: TGCGCCAGCAGCCAAGAATGGAATGGGGAGCTGTTTTTT. It translates to CASSQEWNGELFF.

The chain employs TRBV2 and TRBJ2-7; either TRBD1 or TRBD2 may supply D (6 bases each). Trimming took off 7 bases at V and 0 bases at J, with 13 bases between the two ends. The CDR3 is made up of 14 amino acids. Germline CDR1 and CDR2: SNHLY and FYNNEI. CDR3 sequence reads: CASKVGGGSYEQYF. For the CDR3, the DNA is TGTGCCAGCAAGGTCGGAGGGGGCTCCTACGAGCAGTACTTC.